A single sample gave rise to the 11 T cell receptor beta chains below, sequenced in a study of STAT5B mutations in CD4+ large granular lymphocyte leukemia. Generated by immunoSEQ multiplex PCR, the TCRdb table keeps only in-frame clones and is missing some. Found here are around 32,000 clones, around four fifths of them singletons; the top ten hold 2.5%. Source material: CD4+ T cells from blood buffy coats. Receptors originate from a human donor in good health.

The chain recombines TRBV9 with TRBJ1-4; D is unresolved. The V end was cut by 4 bases, the J end by 7 bases, with 14 bases between. Germline values: CDR1 SGDLS, CDR2 YYNGEE. This CDR3 region has 14 residues. CDR3 sequence: CASSPSGLGEKLFF. CDR3 in DNA: TGTGCCAGCAGCCCCTCAGGTCTTGGTGAAAAACTGTTTTTT.

J is TRBJ2-5 and V is TRBV7-2, with 8 nucleotides matching TRBD1. The J call may be mistaken, given a closer DNA end match to TRBJ2-7. This CDR3 is built from 15 residues. Germline V gene sequence: CDR1 SGHTA, CDR2 FQGNSA. CDR3 sequence: CASSLRQGRNYEQYF. The DNA for the CDR3 is TGTGCCAGCAGCTTACGACAGGGGAGGAACTACGAGCAGTACTTC.

The gene calls are TRBV7-2 and TRBJ2-7; 13 nucleotides agree with TRBD2. In germline, CDR1 is SGHTA, CDR2 FQGNSA. Germline trimming cut 5 bases from V and 4 bases from J; bases unmatched to any gene: 8. The CDR3 is made up of 16 amino acids. CDR3 sequence reads: CASSPRTSGGKYEQYF. The CDR3 region has the DNA TGTGCCAGCAGCCCCCGGACTAGCGGGGGAAAATACGAGCAGTACTTC.

The rearrangement links TRBV6-5 to TRBJ2-3; no firm D call. CDR3 size: 16 residues. Between the trimmed V and J ends, which lost 2 bases and 2 bases, there was a span of 14 bases. Germline CDR1 MNHEY, CDR2 SVGAGI. CDR3 protein: CASSYASVGHTDTQYF. In nucleotides, the CDR3 is TGTGCCAGCAGTTACGCGAGTGTCGGGCACACAGATACGCAGTATTTT.

Comments on this clone: One end of the junction fails to match germline, which may point to a read error. The rearrangement joins TRBV6-6 to TRBJ2-3; D gene unclear. Germline V gives CDR1 MNHNY, CDR2 SVGAGI (reference sequence). The CDR3 has 15 residues. CDR3 region: CASSDSTIVGDTQYF. CDR3 nucleotides: TGTGCCAGCAGTGACTCGACCATCGTGGGAGATACGCAGTATTTT.

This clone was detected a few times. The genes are TRBV6-5 and TRBJ1-1; D gene unclear. Germline assignment: CDR1 MNHEY and CDR2 SVGAGI. The germline V and J ends were trimmed by 5 bases and 1 base, with 8 bases remaining between them. The CDR3 has 13 amino acids. The CDR3 sequence is CASSPAKNTEAFF. The CDR3 bases are TGTGCCAGCAGTCCCGCAAAGAACACTGAAGCTTTCTTT.

The genes are TRBV10-3 and TRBJ2-1, with D possibly TRBD1 on 5 matching bases. Germline CDR1 is ENHRY and CDR2 is SYGVKD. This CDR3 has 14 residues. V lost 4 bases and J 8 bases, leaving 15 bases between the germline ends. DNA for the CDR3: TGTGCCATCAGTGTCCAGGGCGGAACGGATGAGCAGTTCTTC. Protein product: CAISVQGGTDEQFF.

This chain joins TRBV9 and TRBJ2-1; D remains ambiguous. The CDR3 consists of 16 residues. V lost 3 bases and J 10 bases, leaving 23 bases between the germline ends. Germline assignment: CDR1 SGDLS and CDR2 YYNGEE. CDR3 DNA: TGTGCCAGCAGCGCCCAACCCGTGTCGGTTAACCAGGAGCAGTTCTTC. This gives the protein CASSAQPVSVNQEQFF.

This clone came up once. The rearrangement links TRBV10-3 to TRBJ2-3, with D tentatively TRBD1 (6 bases). The V and J ends lost 3 bases and 3 bases respectively, with 10 bases between them. The CDR3 runs 14 residues. The germline CDR1 and CDR2 sequences are ENHRY and SYGVKD. The CDR3 DNA sequence: TGTGCCATCAGTGATATTACAGGGACAGATACGCAGTATTTT. This codes for CAISDITGTDTQYF.

This clone occurred once. The J gene is TRBJ1-5, the V gene TRBV5-5; D not resolved. V lost 4 bases and J 0 bases, leaving 11 bases between the germline ends. The CDR3 runs 15 residues. Germline values: CDR1 SGHKS, CDR2 YYEKEE (reference sequence). CDR3 amino acids: CASSRKEYSNQPQHF. For the CDR3, the DNA is TGTGCCAGCAGCCGCAAGGAGTATAGCAATCAGCCCCAGCATTTT. The full variable domain, rest sourced from reference TRBV5-5 and TRBJ1-5, is DAGVTQSPTHLIKTRGQQVTLRCSPISGHKSVSWYQQVLGQGPQFIFQYYEKEERGRGNFPDRFSARQFPNYSSELNVNALLLGDSALYLCASSRKEYSNQPQHFGDGTRLSIL.

This clone appeared once. V gene TRBV18 combines with J gene TRBJ2-1, with 8 bases lining up with TRBD2. V lost 6 bases and J lost 6; bases outside the gene matches: 1. CDR3 length equals 12 residues. Germline V gene data show CDR1 as KGHSH and CDR2 as LQKENI. CDR3 sequence: CASSAGGNEQFF. CDR3 DNA sequence: TGTGCCAGCTCGGCGGGGGGCAATGAGCAGTTCTTC.